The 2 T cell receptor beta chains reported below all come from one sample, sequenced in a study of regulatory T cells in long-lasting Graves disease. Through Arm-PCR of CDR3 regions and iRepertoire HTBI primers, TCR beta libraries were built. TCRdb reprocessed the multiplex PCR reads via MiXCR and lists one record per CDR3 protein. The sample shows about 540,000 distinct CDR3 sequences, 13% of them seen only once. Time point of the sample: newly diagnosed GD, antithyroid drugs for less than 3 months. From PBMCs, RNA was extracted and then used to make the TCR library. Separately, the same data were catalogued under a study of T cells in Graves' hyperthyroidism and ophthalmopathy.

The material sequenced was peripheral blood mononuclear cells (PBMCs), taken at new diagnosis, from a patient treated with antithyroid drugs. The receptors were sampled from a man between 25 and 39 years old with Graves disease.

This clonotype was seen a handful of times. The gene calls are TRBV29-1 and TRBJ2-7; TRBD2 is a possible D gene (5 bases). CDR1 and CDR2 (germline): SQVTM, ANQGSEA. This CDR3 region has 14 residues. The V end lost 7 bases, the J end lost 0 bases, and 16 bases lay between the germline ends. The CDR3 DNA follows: TGCAGCGCCTCCGGTAGCGTAAGCTCCTACGAGCAGTACTTC. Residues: CSASGSVSSYEQYF.

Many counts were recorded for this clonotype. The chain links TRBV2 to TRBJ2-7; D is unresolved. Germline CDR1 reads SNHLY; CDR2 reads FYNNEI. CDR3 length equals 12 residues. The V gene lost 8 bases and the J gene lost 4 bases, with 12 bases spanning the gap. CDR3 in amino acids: CASVGTKYEQYF. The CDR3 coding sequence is TGTGCCAGCGTTGGCACAAAGTACGAGCAGTACTTC.